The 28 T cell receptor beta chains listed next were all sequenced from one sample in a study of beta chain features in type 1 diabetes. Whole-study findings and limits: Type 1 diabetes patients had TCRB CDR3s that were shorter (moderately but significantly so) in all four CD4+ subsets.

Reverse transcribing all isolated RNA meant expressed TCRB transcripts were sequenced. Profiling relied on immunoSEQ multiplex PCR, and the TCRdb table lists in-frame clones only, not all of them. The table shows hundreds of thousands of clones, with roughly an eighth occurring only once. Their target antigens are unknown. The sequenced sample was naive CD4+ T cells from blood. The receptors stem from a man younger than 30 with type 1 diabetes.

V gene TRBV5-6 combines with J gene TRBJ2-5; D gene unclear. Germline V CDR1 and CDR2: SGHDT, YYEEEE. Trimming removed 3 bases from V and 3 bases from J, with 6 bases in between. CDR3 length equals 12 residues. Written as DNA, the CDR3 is TGTGCCAGCAGCTGGAAAAAAGAGACCCAGTACTTC. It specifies CASSWKKETQYF.

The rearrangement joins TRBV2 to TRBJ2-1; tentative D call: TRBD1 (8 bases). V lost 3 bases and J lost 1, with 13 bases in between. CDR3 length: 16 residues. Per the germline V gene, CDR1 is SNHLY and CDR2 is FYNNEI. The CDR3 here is CASSERGTGSYNEQFF. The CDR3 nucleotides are TGTGCCAGCAGTGAGCGGGGGACAGGTTCCTACAATGAGCAGTTCTTC. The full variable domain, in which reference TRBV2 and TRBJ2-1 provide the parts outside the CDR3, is EPEVTQTPSHQVTQMGQEVILRCVPISNHLYFYWYRQILGQKVEFLVSFYNNEISEKSEIFDDQFSVERPDGSNFTLKIRSTKLEDSAMYFCASSERGTGSYNEQFFGPGTRLTVL.

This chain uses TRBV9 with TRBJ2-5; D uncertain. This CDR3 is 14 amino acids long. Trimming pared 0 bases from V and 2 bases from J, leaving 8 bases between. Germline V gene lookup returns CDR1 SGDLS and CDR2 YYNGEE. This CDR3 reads CASSVGADQETQYF. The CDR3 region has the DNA TGTGCCAGCAGCGTAGGGGCGGATCAAGAGACCCAGTACTTC.

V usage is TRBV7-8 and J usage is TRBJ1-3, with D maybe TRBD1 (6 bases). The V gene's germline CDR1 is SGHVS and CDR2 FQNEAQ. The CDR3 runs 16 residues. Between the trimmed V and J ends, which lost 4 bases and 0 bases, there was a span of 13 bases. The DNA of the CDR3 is TGTGCCAGCAGCTACGGACAGAGGAGCTCTGGAAACACCATATATTTT. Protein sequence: CASSYGQRSSGNTIYF.

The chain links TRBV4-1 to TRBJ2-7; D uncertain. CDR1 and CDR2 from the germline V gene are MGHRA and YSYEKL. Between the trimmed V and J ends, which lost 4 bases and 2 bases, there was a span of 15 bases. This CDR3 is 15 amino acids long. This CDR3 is CASSLLLGFTYEQYF. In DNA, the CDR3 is TGCGCCAGCAGCCTACTCCTCGGGTTTACCTACGAGCAGTACTTC.

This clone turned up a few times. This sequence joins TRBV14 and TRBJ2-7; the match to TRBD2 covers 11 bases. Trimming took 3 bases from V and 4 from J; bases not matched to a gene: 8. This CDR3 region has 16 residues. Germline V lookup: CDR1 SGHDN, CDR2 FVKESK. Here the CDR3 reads CASSHLTSGSLYEQYF. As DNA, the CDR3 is TGTGCCAGCAGCCACCTCACTAGCGGGAGTTTGTACGAGCAGTACTTC.

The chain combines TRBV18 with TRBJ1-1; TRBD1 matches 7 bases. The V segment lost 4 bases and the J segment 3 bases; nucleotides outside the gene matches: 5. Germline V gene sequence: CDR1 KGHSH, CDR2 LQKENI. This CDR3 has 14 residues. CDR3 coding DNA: TGTGCCAGCTCACTCGGACAGGACTACACTGAAGCTTTCTTT. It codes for CASSLGQDYTEAFF.

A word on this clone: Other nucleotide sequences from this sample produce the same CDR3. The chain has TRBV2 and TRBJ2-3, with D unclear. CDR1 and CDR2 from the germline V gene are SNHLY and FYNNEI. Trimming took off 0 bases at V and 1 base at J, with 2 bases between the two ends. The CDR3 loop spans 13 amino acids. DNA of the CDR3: TGTGCCAGCAGTGAAGCGGGCACAGATACGCAGTATTTT. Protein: CASSEAGTDTQYF.

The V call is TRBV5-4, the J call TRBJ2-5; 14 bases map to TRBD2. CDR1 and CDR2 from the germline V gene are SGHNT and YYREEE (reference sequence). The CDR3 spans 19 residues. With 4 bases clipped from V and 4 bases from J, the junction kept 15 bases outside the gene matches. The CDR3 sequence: CASSIGGLAGARRGETQYF. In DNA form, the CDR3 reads TGTGCCAGCAGCATCGGGGGACTAGCGGGAGCTAGAAGGGGAGAGACCCAGTACTTC.

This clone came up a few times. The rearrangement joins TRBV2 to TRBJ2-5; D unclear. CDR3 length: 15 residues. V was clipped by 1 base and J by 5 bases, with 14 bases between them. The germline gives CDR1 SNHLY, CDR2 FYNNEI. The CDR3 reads CASSEEASDGETQYF. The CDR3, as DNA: TGTGCCAGCAGTGAAGAAGCCTCGGACGGCGAGACCCAGTACTTC.

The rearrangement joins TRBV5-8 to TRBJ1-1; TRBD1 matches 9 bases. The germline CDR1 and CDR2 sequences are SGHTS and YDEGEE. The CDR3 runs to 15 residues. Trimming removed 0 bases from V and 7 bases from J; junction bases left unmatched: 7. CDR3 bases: TGTGCCAGCAGCTTGGGCGGGACAGGGATCGTTGAAGCTTTCTTT. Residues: CASSLGGTGIVEAFF.

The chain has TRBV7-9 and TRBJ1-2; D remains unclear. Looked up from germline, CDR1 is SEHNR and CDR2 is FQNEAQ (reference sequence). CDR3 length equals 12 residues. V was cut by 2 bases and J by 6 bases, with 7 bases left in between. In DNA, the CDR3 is TGTGCCAGCAGCTTAATCTCCGATGGCTACACCTTC. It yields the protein CASSLISDGYTF. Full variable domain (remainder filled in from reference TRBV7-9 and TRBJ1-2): DTGVSQNPRHKITKRGQNVTFRCDPISEHNRLYWYRQTLGQGPEFLTYFQNEAQLEKSRLLSDRFSAERPKGSFSTLEIQRTEQGDSAMYLCASSLISDGYTFGSGTRLTVV.

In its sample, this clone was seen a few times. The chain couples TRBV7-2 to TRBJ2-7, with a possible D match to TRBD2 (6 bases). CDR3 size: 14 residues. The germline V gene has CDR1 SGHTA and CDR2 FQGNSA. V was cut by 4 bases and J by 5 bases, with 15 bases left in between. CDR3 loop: CASSSFGTSDEQYF. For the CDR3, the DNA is TGTGCCAGCAGCTCTTTCGGGACTTCCGACGAGCAGTACTTC.

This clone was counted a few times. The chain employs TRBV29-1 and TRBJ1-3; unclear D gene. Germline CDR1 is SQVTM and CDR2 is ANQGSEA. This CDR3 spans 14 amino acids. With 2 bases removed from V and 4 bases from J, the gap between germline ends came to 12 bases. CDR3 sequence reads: CSVEIGMGGNTIYF. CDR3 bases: TGCAGCGTTGAAATAGGGATGGGAGGAAACACCATATATTTT.

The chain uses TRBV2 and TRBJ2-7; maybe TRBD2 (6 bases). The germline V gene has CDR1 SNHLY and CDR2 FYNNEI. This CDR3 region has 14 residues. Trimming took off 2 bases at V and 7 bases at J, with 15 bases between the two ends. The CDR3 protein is CASSELQGGREQYF. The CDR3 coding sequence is TGTGCCAGCAGTGAACTGCAGGGAGGCCGGGAGCAGTACTTC. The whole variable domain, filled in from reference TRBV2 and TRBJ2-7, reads EPEVTQTPSHQVTQMGQEVILRCVPISNHLYFYWYRQILGQKVEFLVSFYNNEISEKSEIFDDQFSVERPDGSNFTLKIRSTKLEDSAMYFCASSELQGGREQYFGPGTRLTVT.

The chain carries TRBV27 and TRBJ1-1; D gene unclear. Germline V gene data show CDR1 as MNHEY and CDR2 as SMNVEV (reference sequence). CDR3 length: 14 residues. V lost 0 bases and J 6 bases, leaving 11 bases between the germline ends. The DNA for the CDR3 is TGTGCCAGCAGTTTATCCCTCGGAAGGGCTGAAGCTTTCTTT. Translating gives CASSLSLGRAEAFF.

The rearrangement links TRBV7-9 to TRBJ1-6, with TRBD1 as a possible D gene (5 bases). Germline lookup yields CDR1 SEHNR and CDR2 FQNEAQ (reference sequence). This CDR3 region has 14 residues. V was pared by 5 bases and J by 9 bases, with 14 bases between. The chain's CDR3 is CASSQKGHPSPLHF. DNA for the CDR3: TGTGCCAGCAGCCAAAAGGGGCACCCTTCACCCCTCCACTTT.

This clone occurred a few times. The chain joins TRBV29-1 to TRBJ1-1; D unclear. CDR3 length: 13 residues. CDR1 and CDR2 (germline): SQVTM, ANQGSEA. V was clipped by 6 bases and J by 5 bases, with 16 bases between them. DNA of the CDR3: TGCAGCGTGGGATCCCTTATGACGACTGAAGCTTTCTTT. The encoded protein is CSVGSLMTTEAFF.

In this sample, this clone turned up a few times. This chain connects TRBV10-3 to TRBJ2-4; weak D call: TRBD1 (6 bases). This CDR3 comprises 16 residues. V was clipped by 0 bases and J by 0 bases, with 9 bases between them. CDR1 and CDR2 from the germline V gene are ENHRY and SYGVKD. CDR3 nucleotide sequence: TGTGCCATCAGTGAGTCGTGGGGGCAAGCCAAAAACATTCAGTACTTC. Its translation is CAISESWGQAKNIQYF.

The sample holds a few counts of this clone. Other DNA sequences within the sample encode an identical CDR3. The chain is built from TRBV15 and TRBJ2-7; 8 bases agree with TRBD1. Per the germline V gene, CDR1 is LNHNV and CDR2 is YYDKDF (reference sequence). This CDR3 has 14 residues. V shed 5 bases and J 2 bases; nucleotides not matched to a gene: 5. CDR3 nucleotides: TGTGCCACCAGCCGTGACAGGGGACCCTACGAGCAGTACTTC. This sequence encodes CATSRDRGPYEQYF.

CDR3 in DNA: TGCGCCAGCAGCCAACCAGGTGAAAAACTGTTTTTT. Translating gives CASSQPGEKLFF. The rearrangement links TRBV4-3 to TRBJ1-4; D remains ambiguous. CDR3 length: 12 residues. CDR1 is LGHNA and CDR2 is YSLEER in the germline V gene. Trimming took 2 bases from V and 7 from J, leaving 5 bases between them.

In DNA form, the CDR3 reads TGTGCCAGCAGTTCGCCGAAAGAGACAGGCGGGAACACTGAAGCTTTCTTT. Translating gives CASSSPKETGGNTEAFF. The gene calls are TRBV11-1 and TRBJ1-1; D might be TRBD1 (6 bases). V dropped 6 bases and J dropped 1 base, with 21 bases sitting between them. The germline gives CDR1 SGHAT, CDR2 FQDESV (reference sequence). The CDR3 has 17 residues.

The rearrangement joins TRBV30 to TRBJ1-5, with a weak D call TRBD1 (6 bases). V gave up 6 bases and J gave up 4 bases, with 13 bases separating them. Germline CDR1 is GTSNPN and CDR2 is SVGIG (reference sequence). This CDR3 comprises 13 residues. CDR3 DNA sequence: TGTGCCTGTAAACAGGGCCAAAATCAGCCCCAGCATTTT. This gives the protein CACKQGQNQPQHF.

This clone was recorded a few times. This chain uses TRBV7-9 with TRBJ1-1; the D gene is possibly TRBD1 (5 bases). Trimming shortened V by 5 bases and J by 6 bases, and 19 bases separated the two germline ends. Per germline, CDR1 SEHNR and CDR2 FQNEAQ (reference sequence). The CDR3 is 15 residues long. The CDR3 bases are TGTGCCAGCAGCCCCCAGCGCGCCATGGGGGCTGAAGCTTTCTTT. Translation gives CASSPQRAMGAEAFF.

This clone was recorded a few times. The DNA for the CDR3 is TGTGCCTGGAGTGGAGCGGGGGAGTACTATGGCTACACCTTC. The encoded protein is CAWSGAGEYYGYTF. The chain is built from TRBV30 and TRBJ1-2, with D maybe TRBD1 (5 bases). CDR1 and CDR2 (germline): GTSNPN, SVGIG (reference sequence). Trimming left V 1 base short and J 3 bases short, with 12 bases between. The CDR3 is 14 residues long.

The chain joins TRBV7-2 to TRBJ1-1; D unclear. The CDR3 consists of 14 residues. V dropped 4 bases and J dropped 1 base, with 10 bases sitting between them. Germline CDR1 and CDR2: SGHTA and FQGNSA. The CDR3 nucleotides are TGTGCCAGCAGCTCCAGGCCGGGGAACACTGAAGCTTTCTTT. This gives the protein CASSSRPGNTEAFF. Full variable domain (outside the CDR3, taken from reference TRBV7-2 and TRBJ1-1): GAGVSQSPSNKVTEKGKDVELRCDPISGHTALYWYRQSLGQGLEFLIYFQGNSAPDKSGLPSDRFSAERTGGSVSTLTIQRTQQEDSAVYLCASSSRPGNTEAFFGQGTRLTVV.

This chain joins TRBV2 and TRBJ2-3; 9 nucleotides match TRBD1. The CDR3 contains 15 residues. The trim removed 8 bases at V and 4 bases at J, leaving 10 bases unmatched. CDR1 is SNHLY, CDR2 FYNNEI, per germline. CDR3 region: CASGRTGGTADTQYF. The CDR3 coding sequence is TGTGCCAGCGGCCGAACAGGGGGCACCGCAGATACGCAGTATTTT.

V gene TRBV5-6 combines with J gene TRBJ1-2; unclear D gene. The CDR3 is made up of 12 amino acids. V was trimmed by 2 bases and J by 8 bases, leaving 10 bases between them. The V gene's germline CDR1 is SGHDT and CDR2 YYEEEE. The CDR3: CASSFKVSGYTF. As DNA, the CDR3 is TGTGCCAGCAGCTTTAAGGTCTCGGGCTACACCTTC.